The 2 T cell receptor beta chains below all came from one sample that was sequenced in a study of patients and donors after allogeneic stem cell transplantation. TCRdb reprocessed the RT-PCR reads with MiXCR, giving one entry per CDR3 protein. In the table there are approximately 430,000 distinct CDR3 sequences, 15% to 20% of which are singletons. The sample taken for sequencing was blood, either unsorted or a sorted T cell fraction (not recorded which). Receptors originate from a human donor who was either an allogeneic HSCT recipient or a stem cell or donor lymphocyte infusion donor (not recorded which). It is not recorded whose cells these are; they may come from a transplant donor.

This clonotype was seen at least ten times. The CDR3 is CASSLDSSNQPQHF. In DNA, the CDR3 is TGCGCCAGCAGCTTGGATTCTAGCAATCAGCCCCAGCATTTT. The rearrangement uses TRBV5-1 and TRBJ1-5; D is unresolved. CDR1 and CDR2 from the germline V gene are SGHRS and YFSETQ. The V end lost 0 bases, the J end lost 0 bases, and 4 bases lay between the germline ends. CDR3 length: 14 amino acids. The full variable domain, its missing parts supplied by reference TRBV5-1 and TRBJ1-5, is KAGVTQTPRYLIKTRGQQVTLSCSPISGHRSVSWYQQTPGQGLQFLFEYFSETQRNKGNFPGRFSGRQFSNSRSEMNVSTLELGDSALYLCASSLDSSNQPQHFGDGTRLSIL.

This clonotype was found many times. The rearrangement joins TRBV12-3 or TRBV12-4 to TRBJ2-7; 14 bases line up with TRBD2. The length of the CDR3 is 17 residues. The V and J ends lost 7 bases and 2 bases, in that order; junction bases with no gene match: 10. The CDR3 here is CASTGGTSGSHAYEQYF. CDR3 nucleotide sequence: TGTGCCAGCACCGGTGGGACTAGCGGGAGTCATGCCTACGAGCAGTACTTC.